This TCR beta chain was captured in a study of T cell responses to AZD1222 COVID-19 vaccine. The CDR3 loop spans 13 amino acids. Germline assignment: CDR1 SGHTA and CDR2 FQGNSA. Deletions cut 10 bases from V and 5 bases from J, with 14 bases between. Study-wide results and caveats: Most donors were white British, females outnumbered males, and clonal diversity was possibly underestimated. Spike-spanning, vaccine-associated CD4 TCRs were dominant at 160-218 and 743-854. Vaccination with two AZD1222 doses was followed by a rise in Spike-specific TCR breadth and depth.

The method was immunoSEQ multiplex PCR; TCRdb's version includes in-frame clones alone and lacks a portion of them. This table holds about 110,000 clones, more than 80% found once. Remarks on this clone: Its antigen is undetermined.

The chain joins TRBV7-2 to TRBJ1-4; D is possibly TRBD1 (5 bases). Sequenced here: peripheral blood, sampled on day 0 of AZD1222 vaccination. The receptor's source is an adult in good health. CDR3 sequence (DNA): TGTGCCACAGGGACCTTCAACAATGAAAAACTGTTTTTT. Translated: CATGTFNNEKLFF.